Listed below are T cell receptor beta chains from one sample, sequenced in a study of T cells in Graves' hyperthyroidism and ophthalmopathy. TCRdb passed the multiplex PCR reads through MiXCR, listing each CDR3 protein once. The table includes around 500,000 distinct CDR3 sequences, 11% to 15% detected once. The sample comprised blood. All receptors derive from a woman aged 40 to 50 with Graves' hyperthyroidism. Each CDR3 is given with its conserved first and last residue. A D gene is named only where the DNA matches it firmly. Size values are once, few and many counts, or a class for expanded clones, and some rows have none.

j_gene | v_gene | d_gene | abundance | CDR3nt | CDR3aa
TRBJ2-1 | TRBV4-1 | TRBD2 | . | TGCGCCAGCAGCCAAGCTCTACTAGCGGGAGGGTACAGTGAGCAGTTCTTC | CASSQALLAGGYSEQFF
TRBJ2-2 | TRBV6-1 | . | few | TGTGCCAGCAGTGAACTTAACAGAAACACCGGGGAGCTGTTTTTT | CASSELNRNTGELFF
TRBJ1-1 | TRBV5-1 | . | few | TGCGCCAGCAGCTTGGGCCTCGGGGCAGAAGGTGAAGCTTTCTTT | CASSLGLGAEGEAFF
TRBJ1-6 | TRBV6-1 | . | . | TGTGCCAGCAAGCTAGACAACGACATCTATAATTCACCCCTCCACTTT | CASKLDNDIYNSPLHF
TRBJ2-2 | TRBV15 | . | few | TGTGCCACCAGCAAACTCCGGGGGACAGGGGAGCTGTTTTTT | CATSKLRGTGELFF
TRBJ1-1 | TRBV15 | . | many | TGTGCCACCAGCAGAGAAGGAGTCATGGGCACTGAAGCTTTCTTT | CATSREGVMGTEAFF
TRBJ2-3 | TRBV11-2 | TRBD2 | . | TGTGCCAGCAGCCTCGGGACTAGCTGGGATACGCAGTATTTT | CASSLGTSWDTQYF
TRBJ2-7 | TRBV20-1 | TRBD1 | many | TGCTGTATTCAGGGGGCGCGAGAGCAGTACTTC | CCIQGAREQYF
TRBJ2-7 | TRBV29-1 | . | . | TGCAGCGTTACCGGGACCACACTCTACGAGCAGTACTTC | CSVTGTTLYEQYF
TRBJ1-5 | TRBV4-1 | . | many | TGCGCCAGCAGCCAAGATATGGGGGGCTATCAGCCCCAGCATTTT | CASSQDMGGYQPQHF
TRBJ1-4 | TRBV6-6 | TRBD1 | . | TGTGCCAGCAGTTACTCACAGGGGGCGGCAACTAATGAAAAACTGTTTTTT | CASSYSQGAATNEKLFF
TRBJ2-7 | TRBV7-6 | TRBD1 | many | TGTGCCAGCAGCCAACCCACGACAGGGACCTACGAGCAGTACTTC | CASSQPTTGTYEQYF
TRBJ2-3 | TRBV11-2 | TRBD2 | many | TGTGCCAGCAGCTCCGGGACTAGCGGGAGGAGCACAGATACGCAGTATTTT | CASSSGTSGRSTDTQYF
TRBJ2-1 | TRBV20-1 | TRBD2 | many | TGCAGTGCTAGAACTAGCGGGAGTGGGGGTAGCTCCTACAATGAGCAGTTCTTC | CSARTSGSGGSSYNEQFF
TRBJ2-2 | TRBV24-1 | . | many | TGTGCCACCAGTGATTTCAAGGGGTCCAACACCGGGGAGCTGTTTTTT | CATSDFKGSNTGELFF
TRBJ2-1 | TRBV5-1 | TRBD2 | many | TGCGCCAGCAGCTCCCCAGGACTAGCGGTACCCTCCTACAATGAGCAGTTCTTC | CASSSPGLAVPSYNEQFF
TRBJ1-5 | TRBV7-9 | . | few | TGTGCCAGCAGCTCCCAAACAGGGAGCAATCAGCCCCAGCATTTT | CASSSQTGSNQPQHF
TRBJ2-3 | TRBV5-5 | TRBD2 | many | TGTGCCAGCAGCTCGAGAACTAGCGGAAGCGCTGATACGCAGTATTTT | CASSSRTSGSADTQYF
TRBJ2-7 | TRBV6-1 | TRBD1 | many | TGTGCCAGCAGTTGGGGGACAGAGTACGAGCAGTACTTC | CASSWGTEYEQYF
TRBJ2-5 | TRBV5-1 | TRBD2 | few | TGCGCCAGCAGCTTGGAGGCTAGCGGATTCCAAGAGACCCAGTACTTC | CASSLEASGFQETQYF
TRBJ2-7 | TRBV11-2 | . | . | TGTGCCAGCAGCTTCGGGGGTTTCAGGTCCTACGAGCAGTACTTC | CASSFGGFRSYEQYF